Listed below are T cell receptor beta chains from one sample, sequenced in a study of blood T cells in healthy people across ages. TCRdb re-called the 5' RACE reads through MiXCR, storing one row per CDR3 protein. Of 720,000 or so distinct CDR3 sequences detected, approximately 40% appear once; the ten largest clones hold about 30%. Sequenced input: blood. The receptors originated from a man older than 75 in good health. CDR3s include the opening cysteine and the closing phenylalanine or tryptophan. Fields, in order: CDR3 protein, CDR3 DNA, J gene, D gene, clone size, V gene. D genes are given only for firm matches. Clone size appears in some rows only: once, few, many, or a class for an expanded clone.

cdr3_aa: CASSLGGLAGLTDTQYF; cdr3_nt: TGTGCCAGCAGTTTAGGGGGACTAGCGGGGTTGACAGATACGCAGTATTTT; j_call: TRBJ2-3; d_call: TRBD2; clone_size: many; v_call: TRBV7-3
cdr3_aa: CASSQVGAGNYEQYF; cdr3_nt: TGTGCCAGCAGCCAAGTAGGTGCGGGGAACTACGAGCAGTACTTC; j_call: TRBJ2-7; d_call: -; clone_size: many; v_call: TRBV4-2
cdr3_aa: CASSLAWGGEEQYF; cdr3_nt: TGTGCCAGCAGCTTAGCGTGGGGGGGTGAGGAGCAGTATTTT; j_call: TRBJ2-3; d_call: TRBD2; clone_size: -; v_call: TRBV7-9
cdr3_aa: CASSQGGGGARTEAFF; cdr3_nt: TGTGCCAGCAGCCAAGGAGGCGGGGGCGCCCGAACTGAAGCTTTCTTT; j_call: TRBJ1-1; d_call: -; clone_size: -; v_call: TRBV3-1
cdr3_aa: CSAEGSHVRNTGELFF; cdr3_nt: TGCAGTGCTGAGGGATCCCACGTCCGGAACACCGGGGAGCTGTTTTTT; j_call: TRBJ2-2; d_call: -; clone_size: few; v_call: TRBV20-1
cdr3_aa: CASSVGGLALNSYEQYF; cdr3_nt: TGTGCCAGCAGCGTAGGGGGACTAGCACTAAACTCCTACGAGCAGTACTTC; j_call: TRBJ2-7; d_call: TRBD2; clone_size: -; v_call: TRBV9
cdr3_aa: CSATGTSGRSHEQYF; cdr3_nt: TGCAGTGCTACGGGGACTAGCGGGAGGTCCCACGAGCAGTACTTC; j_call: TRBJ2-7; d_call: TRBD2; clone_size: few; v_call: TRBV20-1
cdr3_aa: CASSLAPTGLFTTNEKLFF; cdr3_nt: TGTGCCAGCAGCTTAGCGCCTACGGGCCTCTTCACAACTAATGAAAAACTGTTTTTT; j_call: TRBJ1-4; d_call: -; clone_size: -; v_call: TRBV7-9
cdr3_aa: CVSWTGRSEQYF; cdr3_nt: TGTGTCAGTTGGACAGGTCGTAGCGAGCAGTACTTC; j_call: TRBJ2-7; d_call: TRBD1; clone_size: once; v_call: TRBV6-5
cdr3_aa: CSVVRQGSHGYTF; cdr3_nt: TGCAGCGTTGTGAGGCAGGGGTCCCATGGCTACACCTTC; j_call: TRBJ1-2; d_call: -; clone_size: few; v_call: TRBV29-1
cdr3_aa: CATSRRQPQHF; cdr3_nt: TGTGCCACCAGCAGAAGGCAGCCCCAGCATTTT; j_call: TRBJ1-5; d_call: -; clone_size: few; v_call: TRBV15
cdr3_aa: CASSLVPGQKHSYNEQFF; cdr3_nt: TGTGCCAGCAGCTTAGTTCCGGGACAGAAACACTCCTACAATGAGCAGTTCTTC; j_call: TRBJ2-1; d_call: TRBD1; clone_size: few; v_call: TRBV7-6
cdr3_aa: CASSSFGGGNEQFF; cdr3_nt: TGTGCCAGCAGCTCATTCGGGGGAGGGAATGAGCAGTTCTTC; j_call: TRBJ2-1; d_call: TRBD2; clone_size: -; v_call: TRBV11-3
cdr3_aa: CASSYEGGAGRWGNEQYF; cdr3_nt: TGTGCCAGCAGTTATGAGGGAGGAGCAGGGCGCTGGGGGAATGAGCAGTACTTC; j_call: TRBJ2-5; d_call: -; clone_size: once; v_call: TRBV6-2/TRBV6-3
cdr3_aa: CASSQEWRNIQYF; cdr3_nt: TGTGCCAGCAGCCAAGAGTGGAGGAACATTCAGTACTTC; j_call: TRBJ2-4; d_call: -; clone_size: few; v_call: TRBV3-1
cdr3_aa: CASSPLKGTGQYF; cdr3_nt: TGTGCCAGCAGTCCTCTTAAGGGGACAGGGCAGTACTTC; j_call: TRBJ2-4; d_call: TRBD1; clone_size: few; v_call: TRBV6-2/TRBV6-3
cdr3_aa: CASSPRTSVTYKQYF; cdr3_nt: TGTGCCAGCAGTCCGCGAACTAGCGTCACCTACAAGCAGTACTTC; j_call: TRBJ2-4; d_call: TRBD2; clone_size: -; v_call: TRBV3-1
cdr3_aa: CALLTPGENEKLFF; cdr3_nt: TGTGCCCTACTCACCCCCGGGGAAAATGAAAAACTGTTTTTT; j_call: TRBJ1-4; d_call: -; clone_size: -; v_call: TRBV21-1
cdr3_aa: CASSQLAGTYNEQFF; cdr3_nt: TGCGCCAGCAGCCAGTTAGCGGGAACCTACAATGAGCAGTTCTTC; j_call: TRBJ2-1; d_call: TRBD2; clone_size: few; v_call: TRBV4-3
cdr3_aa: CASSQSSLGQGSRHEQFF; cdr3_nt: TGTGCCAGCAGCCAAAGTAGCCTTGGGCAGGGCTCGCGACATGAGCAGTTCTTC; j_call: TRBJ2-1; d_call: -; clone_size: once; v_call: TRBV14
cdr3_aa: CASSARQGNEQYF; cdr3_nt: TGTGCCAGCAGTGCGCGCCAGGGGAACGAGCAGTACTTC; j_call: TRBJ2-7; d_call: -; clone_size: -; v_call: TRBV12-3/TRBV12-4
cdr3_aa: CASSQGGRKVTEAFF; cdr3_nt: TGTGCCAGCAGCCAAGGGGGACGAAAAGTCACTGAAGCTTTCTTT; j_call: TRBJ1-1; d_call: -; clone_size: -; v_call: TRBV3-1
cdr3_aa: CASGKAGANYGYTF; cdr3_nt: TGTGCCAGCGGCAAAGCGGGGGCGAACTATGGCTACACCTTC; j_call: TRBJ1-2; d_call: -; clone_size: -; v_call: TRBV9
cdr3_aa: CSARDLPGQSGGGAFF; cdr3_nt: TGCAGTGCTAGAGATCTTCCGGGACAGTCGGGGGGAGGAGCTTTCTTT; j_call: TRBJ1-1; d_call: TRBD1; clone_size: -; v_call: TRBV20-1
cdr3_aa: CASKGGNTGELFF; cdr3_nt: TGTGCCAGTAAAGGGGGGAACACCGGGGAGCTGTTTTTT; j_call: TRBJ2-2; d_call: -; clone_size: -; v_call: TRBV6-2/TRBV6-3
cdr3_aa: CASSSSGGPYEQYF; cdr3_nt: -; j_call: TRBJ2-7; d_call: -; clone_size: many; v_call: TRBV6-2/TRBV6-3
cdr3_aa: CASSLEGKYEQYF; cdr3_nt: TGCGCCAGCAGCTTGGAGGGGAAGTACGAGCAGTACTTC; j_call: TRBJ2-7; d_call: -; clone_size: few; v_call: TRBV5-1
cdr3_aa: CATSPHGSRTDTQYF; cdr3_nt: TGTGCCACCAGCCCCCACGGGAGTCGAACAGATACGCAGTATTTT; j_call: TRBJ2-3; d_call: -; clone_size: once; v_call: TRBV15
cdr3_aa: CSARRTGGNYGYTF; cdr3_nt: TGCAGTGCTAGGAGGACAGGGGGAAACTATGGCTACACCTTC; j_call: TRBJ1-2; d_call: TRBD1; clone_size: -; v_call: TRBV20-1
cdr3_aa: CASSYSGQGATEAFF; cdr3_nt: TGTGCCAGCAGTTACTCAGGACAGGGGGCGACTGAAGCTTTCTTT; j_call: TRBJ1-1; d_call: TRBD1; clone_size: -; v_call: TRBV6-6
cdr3_aa: CASSYSIGGVNNEQFF; cdr3_nt: TGTGCCAGCAGTTACTCGATCGGGGGGGTTAACAATGAGCAGTTCTTC; j_call: TRBJ2-1; d_call: TRBD2; clone_size: -; v_call: TRBV6-2/TRBV6-3
cdr3_aa: CASSRGLAGAYEQYF; cdr3_nt: TGTGCCAGCAGTCGCGGGCTAGCGGGGGCCTACGAGCAGTACTTC; j_call: TRBJ2-7; d_call: TRBD2; clone_size: -; v_call: TRBV14
cdr3_aa: CASSPPGLNYGYTF; cdr3_nt: TGTGCCAGCTCACCACCGGGACTTAACTATGGCTACACCTTC; j_call: TRBJ1-2; d_call: -; clone_size: -; v_call: TRBV18
cdr3_aa: CASSEDAGQETQYF; cdr3_nt: TGTGCCAGCAGCGAGGACGCGGGGCAAGAGACCCAGTACTTC; j_call: TRBJ2-5; d_call: -; clone_size: -; v_call: TRBV9
cdr3_aa: CASSQTVNYGYTF; cdr3_nt: TGTGCCAGCAGCCAGACAGTTAACTATGGCTACACCTTC; j_call: TRBJ1-2; d_call: -; clone_size: few; v_call: TRBV6-6
cdr3_aa: CASSRAGELFF; cdr3_nt: TGTGCCAGCAGCCGGGCCGGGGAGCTGTTTTTT; j_call: TRBJ2-2; d_call: -; clone_size: -; v_call: TRBV6-2/TRBV6-3
cdr3_aa: CASSYGLNTGELFF; cdr3_nt: TGTGCCAGCAGTTACGGGCTCAACACCGGGGAGCTGTTTTTT; j_call: TRBJ2-2; d_call: -; clone_size: -; v_call: TRBV6-2/TRBV6-3
cdr3_aa: CASSIGGRDYNEQFF; cdr3_nt: TGTGCCAGCAGTATTGGGGGGAGGGACTACAATGAGCAGTTCTTC; j_call: TRBJ2-1; d_call: TRBD2; clone_size: -; v_call: TRBV6-7
cdr3_aa: CASSSDRGRDEQFF; cdr3_nt: TGTGCCAGCAGCAGCGACAGGGGGCGAGACGAGCAGTTCTTC; j_call: TRBJ2-1; d_call: TRBD1; clone_size: -; v_call: TRBV6-2/TRBV6-3
cdr3_aa: CASSLQSSGANVLTF; cdr3_nt: TGCGCCAGCAGTCTTCAGTCCTCTGGGGCCAACGTCCTGACTTTC; j_call: TRBJ2-6; d_call: -; clone_size: few; v_call: TRBV5-1
cdr3_aa: CASTPQDTKAFF; cdr3_nt: TGTGCCAGCACCCCGCAAGACACTAAAGCTTTCTTT; j_call: TRBJ1-1; d_call: -; clone_size: -; v_call: TRBV6-6
cdr3_aa: CASSGLTSYNEQFF; cdr3_nt: TGTGCCAGCAGTGGGCTTACTTCCTACAATGAGCAGTTCTTC; j_call: TRBJ2-1; d_call: -; clone_size: -; v_call: TRBV2
cdr3_aa: CASSSEGVLYGYTF; cdr3_nt: TGCGCCAGCAGCTCTGAGGGGGTCCTCTATGGCTACACCTTC; j_call: TRBJ1-2; d_call: -; clone_size: -; v_call: TRBV5-1
cdr3_aa: CSVLGLAGNEQFF; cdr3_nt: TGCAGCGTTTTGGGACTAGCGGGTAATGAGCAGTTCTTC; j_call: TRBJ2-1; d_call: TRBD2; clone_size: many; v_call: TRBV29-1
cdr3_aa: CASSNRDRGLGANVLTF; cdr3_nt: TGTGCCAGCAGCAACCGGGACAGGGGGCTTGGGGCCAACGTCCTGACTTTC; j_call: TRBJ2-6; d_call: TRBD1; clone_size: -; v_call: TRBV3-1
cdr3_aa: CASSPEGGETQYF; cdr3_nt: TGTGCCAGCAGCCCGGAGGGGGGGGAGACCCAGTACTTC; j_call: TRBJ2-5; d_call: -; clone_size: -; v_call: TRBV7-2
cdr3_aa: CASSLGGVAADTQYF; cdr3_nt: TGTGCCAGCAGTTTAGGCGGGGTGGCCGCAGATACGCAGTATTTT; j_call: TRBJ2-3; d_call: -; clone_size: -; v_call: TRBV12-3/TRBV12-4
cdr3_aa: CAISEAAVRDGYTF; cdr3_nt: TGTGCCATCAGTGAGGCGGCAGTACGCGATGGCTACACCTTC; j_call: TRBJ1-2; d_call: -; clone_size: many; v_call: TRBV10-3
cdr3_aa: CSVGGGASGYNEQFF; cdr3_nt: TGCAGCGTTGGTGGCGGGGCTAGCGGCTATAATGAGCAGTTCTTC; j_call: TRBJ2-1; d_call: TRBD2; clone_size: -; v_call: TRBV29-1
cdr3_aa: CASSRLGTSDTGELFF; cdr3_nt: TGTGCCAGCAGTCGATTAGGGACGTCGGACACCGGGGAGCTGTTTTTT; j_call: TRBJ2-2; d_call: -; clone_size: -; v_call: TRBV7-2
cdr3_aa: CASSLNPGTAQYF; cdr3_nt: TGTGCCAGCAGCCTAAACCCCGGGACAGCACAGTACTTC; j_call: TRBJ2-7; d_call: TRBD1; clone_size: few; v_call: TRBV6-2/TRBV6-3
cdr3_aa: CSVDSGGGETQYF; cdr3_nt: TGCAGCGTTGACTCGGGGGGTGGGGAGACCCAGTACTTC; j_call: TRBJ2-5; d_call: TRBD2; clone_size: many; v_call: TRBV29-1
cdr3_aa: CAWKGTRTGELFF; cdr3_nt: TGTGCCTGGAAGGGCACCCGGACCGGGGAGCTGTTTTTT; j_call: TRBJ2-2; d_call: -; clone_size: -; v_call: TRBV30
cdr3_aa: CASSPFIGVMNTEAFF; cdr3_nt: TGTGCCAGCAGCCCATTTATCGGGGTAATGAACACTGAAGCTTTCTTT; j_call: TRBJ1-1; d_call: -; clone_size: once; v_call: TRBV7-2
cdr3_aa: CATSDRTGSSYNEQFF; cdr3_nt: TGTGCCACCAGTGACCGGACGGGGAGCTCCTACAATGAGCAGTTCTTC; j_call: TRBJ2-1; d_call: -; clone_size: -; v_call: TRBV24-1
cdr3_aa: CASRRDRGADTQYF; cdr3_nt: TGTGCCAGCAGAAGGGACAGGGGCGCAGATACGCAGTATTTT; j_call: TRBJ2-3; d_call: TRBD1; clone_size: few; v_call: TRBV6-6
cdr3_aa: CSVARAAEQYF; cdr3_nt: TGCAGCGTTGCCAGGGCTGCCGAGCAGTACTTC; j_call: TRBJ2-7; d_call: -; clone_size: many; v_call: TRBV29-1
cdr3_aa: CSVDDLTSGGTDTQYF; cdr3_nt: TGCAGCGTCGATGATTTGACTAGCGGGGGTACAGATACGCAGTATTTT; j_call: TRBJ2-3; d_call: TRBD2; clone_size: -; v_call: TRBV29-1
cdr3_aa: CSAEGITYEQYF; cdr3_nt: TGCAGTGCCGAGGGGATTACCTACGAGCAGTACTTC; j_call: TRBJ2-7; d_call: -; clone_size: -; v_call: TRBV20-1
cdr3_aa: CASSQDPTLANEQFF; cdr3_nt: TGTGCCAGCAGCCAAGATCCAACGCTAGCCAATGAGCAGTTCTTC; j_call: TRBJ2-1; d_call: -; clone_size: -; v_call: TRBV3-1